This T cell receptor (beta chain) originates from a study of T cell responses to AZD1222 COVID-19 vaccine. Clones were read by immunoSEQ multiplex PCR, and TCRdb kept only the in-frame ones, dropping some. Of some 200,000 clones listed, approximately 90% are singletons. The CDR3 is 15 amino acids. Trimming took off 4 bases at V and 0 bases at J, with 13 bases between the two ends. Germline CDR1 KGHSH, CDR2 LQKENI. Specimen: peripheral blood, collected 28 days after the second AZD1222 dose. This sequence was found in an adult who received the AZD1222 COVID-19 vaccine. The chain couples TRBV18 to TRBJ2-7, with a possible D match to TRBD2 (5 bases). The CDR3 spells CASSLGVPSSYEQYF. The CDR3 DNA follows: TGTGCCAGCTCACTGGGAGTACCTAGCTCCTACGAGCAGTACTTC.